This is a list of T cell receptor beta chains from one sample in a study of CD8+ T cells in alopecia areata. Assay used: immunoSEQ multiplex PCR; TCRdb lists only in-frame clones, some missing. The sample shows more than 95,000 clones, just over 85% of them seen only once. This material consisted of CD8+ T cells sorted from blood, taken around week 30, from a patient treated with tofacitinib. These receptors were obtained from a human donor with alopecia areata. CDR3s include the opening cysteine and the closing phenylalanine or tryptophan. D genes are given only for firm matches. Clone size appears in some rows only: once, few, many, or a class for an expanded clone.

.	TRBV29-1	.	TRBJ2-6	TGCAGCGTTGAGGGCCGGGACCGGGACTCTGGGGCCAACGTCCTGACTTTC	CSVEGRDRDSGANVLTF
.	TRBV7-9	.	TRBJ2-5	TGTGCCAGCAGCTTAGTCGATGAAGAGACCCAGTACTTC	CASSLVDEETQYF
few	TRBV4-1	.	TRBJ1-2	TGCGCCAGCAGCCAGACAGGACAGAGCTATGGCTACACCTTC	CASSQTGQSYGYTF
.	TRBV5-1	.	TRBJ1-6	TGCGCCAGCAGACGCAGGGTCTTTTCTTATAATTCACCCCTCCACTTT	CASRRRVFSYNSPLHF
.	TRBV29-1	.	TRBJ2-3	TGCAGCGTTGAATCCGTGGGGCGTGGGTCAAGCACAGATACGCAGTATTTT	CSVESVGRGSSTDTQYF
.	TRBV19	.	TRBJ2-5	TGTGCCAGTAGTTCGGGTCCTGGGACGGCAGAGACCCAGTACTTC	CASSSGPGTAETQYF
.	TRBV7-8	.	TRBJ1-5	TGTGCCAGCAGCCCATCCGACAGCGGCAATCAGCCCCAGCATTTT	CASSPSDSGNQPQHF
.	TRBV19	.	TRBJ2-1	TGTGCCAGTAGTATGGGGTATGAACGCTACAATGAGCAGTTCTTC	CASSMGYERYNEQFF
.	TRBV5-1	TRBD1	TRBJ2-7	TGCGCCAGCAGCTCAAAGCCTACAGGGGTCTACGAGCAGTACTTC	CASSSKPTGVYEQYF
once	TRBV4-1	TRBD1	TRBJ1-1	TGCGCCAGCAGCCAAGAGGCTGGACAGGGGAATGAAGCTTTCTTT	CASSQEAGQGNEAFF
.	TRBV7-9	TRBD2	TRBJ2-3	TGTGCCAGCAGCCCCCTAGCGGGATCACAAACAGATACGCAGTATTTT	CASSPLAGSQTDTQYF
.	TRBV5-1	TRBD2	TRBJ2-7	TGCGCCAGCAGCTTGGCCCAACTAGCGGAGCTACAATACGAGCAGTACTTC	CASSLAQLAELQYEQYF
.	TRBV14	.	TRBJ2-7	TGTGCCAGCAGCCAAGACAGGGGCTACGAGCAGTACTTC	CASSQDRGYEQYF
.	TRBV9	TRBD1	TRBJ1-1	TGTGCCAGCAGCGGAGGACAGGGGAACACTGAAGCTTTCTTT	CASSGGQGNTEAFF
few	TRBV30	.	TRBJ2-5	TGTGCCTGGAGTTCCGCCGGTCCTCAAGAGACCCAGTACTTC	CAWSSAGPQETQYF
.	TRBV5-1	.	TRBJ1-1	TGCGCCAGCAGCTTGGCCGGATTGTCTCGAGATGAAGCTTTCTTT	CASSLAGLSRDEAFF
.	TRBV5-4	TRBD2	TRBJ2-7	TGTGCCAGCAGCCGGACCAGCGGGGGGCCTCCTCACTACGAGCAGTACTTC	CASSRTSGGPPHYEQYF
once	TRBV30	TRBD1	TRBJ2-7	TGTGCCTGGAGTGTGGGACAGGGGTACGAGCAGTACTTC	CAWSVGQGYEQYF
.	TRBV7-9	.	TRBJ2-3	TGTGCCAGCCCGGCTAGCACAGATACGCAGTATTTT	CASPASTDTQYF
.	TRBV7-9	.	TRBJ1-1	TGTGCCAGCAGCTTTCCAGGTGGTGGGAACACTGAAGCTTTCTTT	CASSFPGGGNTEAFF
.	TRBV19	.	TRBJ1-1	TGTGCCAGTAGTATATACAGTCGGGAGAACACTGAAGCTTTCTTT	CASSIYSRENTEAFF
.	TRBV7-9	.	TRBJ2-7	TGTGCCAGCACCCCCACCCTGGCAGTCAAGCCCTACGAGCAGTACTTC	CASTPTLAVKPYEQYF
.	TRBV13	.	TRBJ2-2	TGTGCCAGCAGCTCCAGCTTGCGGGAGCTGTTTTTT	CASSSSLRELFF
.	TRBV9	.	TRBJ1-4	TGTGCCAGCAGCGTGGCGTTTGCAACTAATGAAAAACTGTTTTTT	CASSVAFATNEKLFF
.	TRBV6-1	.	TRBJ1-2	TGTGCCAGCAGCGGGTGGAAGGGCTATGGCTACACCTTC	CASSGWKGYGYTF
.	TRBV29-1	.	TRBJ2-7	TGCAGCGTTGTAACGGGGCACTCCTACGAGCAGTACTTC	CSVVTGHSYEQYF
.	TRBV9	.	TRBJ2-3	TGTGCCAGCAGCGAAGGGCATACGCAGTATTTT	CASSEGHTQYF
few	TRBV14	.	TRBJ2-1	TGTGCCAGCAGCCTAAAACGATGGGGCAATGAGCAGTTCTTC	CASSLKRWGNEQFF
.	TRBV27	TRBD1	TRBJ2-1	TGTGCCAGCGGTTCAGGGGGCCGGGATGAGCAGTTCTTC	CASGSGGRDEQFF
.	TRBV27	.	TRBJ2-2	TGTGCCAGCAGAGAGGGGTACACCGGGGAGCTGTTTTTT	CASREGYTGELFF
.	TRBV6-5	.	TRBJ1-3	TGTGCCAGCAGTCTAACAGGGTTACCCGGAAACACCATATATTTT	CASSLTGLPGNTIYF
.	TRBV15	.	TRBJ2-1	TGTGCCACCAGCAGGGAGACAGGTTTGGGCTACAATGAGCAGTTCTTC	CATSRETGLGYNEQFF
.	TRBV6-5	TRBD1	TRBJ2-7	TGTGCCACCTCCGGGACAGGGAACTTCTACGAGCAGTACTTC	CATSGTGNFYEQYF
once	TRBV7-9	TRBD1	TRBJ1-4	TGTGCCAGCACCCCCTCAAGGACAGGTGATGAAAAACTGTTTTTT	CASTPSRTGDEKLFF
.	TRBV6-5	.	TRBJ1-1	TGTGCCAGCAGTTTGGCGGGCACTGAAGCTTTCTTT	CASSLAGTEAFF
.	TRBV7-9	TRBD2	TRBJ2-1	TGTGCCAGCAGCGCTAGCGGCGACAATGAGCAGTTCTTC	CASSASGDNEQFF
.	TRBV29-1	.	TRBJ2-7	TGCAGCGTTGAAGGGGGGCAGACCGCCTACGAGCAGTACTTC	CSVEGGQTAYEQYF
.	TRBV5-4	TRBD2	TRBJ2-3	TGTGCCAGCAGCTTGGTCGCGGGAGGCCCAGATACGCAGTATTTT	CASSLVAGGPDTQYF
.	TRBV6-5	TRBD1	TRBJ2-7	TGTGCCAGCAGTTTAGGACAGGGGGCGGGCGAGCAGTACTTC	CASSLGQGAGEQYF
.	TRBV30	TRBD1	TRBJ2-7	TGTGCCTGGAGTGTACCACGGGGGACGGGACAGGGTAGGGGCGAGCAGTACTTC	CAWSVPRGTGQGRGEQYF
.	TRBV7-9	TRBD1	TRBJ2-1	TGTGCCAGCAGCCGACAGGGAAATGAGCAGTTCTTC	CASSRQGNEQFF
.	TRBV6-5	.	TRBJ1-2	TGTGCCAGCAGTTACTCGCAGACAGACTATGGCTACACCTTC	CASSYSQTDYGYTF
.	TRBV11-2	.	TRBJ2-5	TGTGCCAGCAGCCACCAAGAGACCCAGTACTTC	CASSHQETQYF
.	TRBV6-1	TRBD1	TRBJ2-7	TGTGCCAGCTTACGGGACAGTTCCTACGAGCAGTACTTC	CASLRDSSYEQYF
.	TRBV21-1	.	TRBJ2-2	TGTGCCAGCAGCAAAGTCGGGGTTACGAACACCGGGGAGCTGTTTTTT	CASSKVGVTNTGELFF